The 14 T cell receptor beta chains below were found in one sample sequenced in a study of Graves' ophthalmopathy and Graves' hyperthyroidism. Amplifying from RNA transcripts, the study obtained TCR beta CDR3 regions. The first round was an RT-PCR with HTBI primers, and the second round was a multiplex PCR. TCRdb fed the multiplex PCR reads into MiXCR, producing one record per CDR3 protein. This table holds about 400,000 distinct CDR3 sequences, over 20% found once. Source material: peripheral blood. The receptors come from a woman aged 18-35 years with stable Graves' hyperthyroidism.

In this sample, this clonotype turned up many times. The chain recombines TRBV7-3 with TRBJ2-7; 8 positions agree with TRBD1. The CDR3 spans 18 residues. The trim removed 5 bases at V and 4 bases at J, leaving 19 bases unmatched. CDR1 and CDR2 from the germline V gene are SGHTA and FQGTGA. CDR3 sequence: CASSPIPRQGKSHYEQYF. CDR3 DNA sequence: TGTGCCAGCAGCCCGATACCCCGACAGGGGAAATCTCATTACGAGCAGTACTTC.

This clonotype was seen repeatedly, ten times or more. The gene calls are TRBV5-1 and TRBJ2-7, with TRBD2 matching over 8 bases. The CDR3 covers 14 residues. CDR1 and CDR2 (germline): SGHRS, YFSETQ. Unmatched junction bases numbered 7, after V lost 4 bases and J lost 4 bases. CDR3: CASSKGGLGYEQYF. Written as DNA, the CDR3 is TGCGCCAGCAGCAAAGGGGGACTAGGTTACGAGCAGTACTTC.

This sequence joins TRBV6-1 and TRBJ2-7; 10 bases fit TRBD2. The CDR3 totals 15 residues. The V segment lost 5 bases and the J segment 6 bases; nucleotides outside the gene matches: 10. Germline V CDR1 and CDR2: MNHNS, SASEGT. CDR3 amino acids: CASSSPSGSSAEQYF. CDR3 nucleotide sequence: TGTGCCAGCAGTAGCCCTAGCGGGAGTTCGGCCGAGCAGTACTTC.

There are many counts of this clonotype. The chain uses TRBV12-3 or TRBV12-4 and TRBJ2-7; tentative D call: TRBD2 (6 bases). With 0 bases removed from V and 5 bases from J, the gap between germline ends came to 8 bases. This CDR3 has 13 amino acids. In DNA form, the CDR3 reads TGTGCCAGCAGTTTAGCGGGAGGAGACGAGCAGTACTTC. It codes for CASSLAGGDEQYF.

In its sample, this clonotype was seen many times. The rearrangement links TRBV5-1 to TRBJ2-5, with 10 bases matching TRBD2. Germline values: CDR1 SGHRS, CDR2 YFSETQ. Germline trimming cut 0 bases from V and 4 bases from J; bases unmatched to any gene: 12. The CDR3 runs 18 residues. CDR3 loop: CASSLGRESSGSTETQYF. The CDR3 DNA is TGCGCCAGCAGCTTGGGTAGGGAGTCTAGCGGGAGTACAGAGACCCAGTACTTC.

This clonotype appeared many times. CDR3: CASSWTASSYEQYF. CDR3 sequence (DNA): TGTGCCAGCAGCTGGACAGCCTCTTCCTACGAGCAGTACTTC. This rearrangement joins TRBV6-5 to TRBJ2-7; perhaps TRBD1 as D (6 bases). The length of the CDR3 is 14 residues. Germline lookup yields CDR1 MNHEY and CDR2 SVGAGI. Trimming left V 6 bases short and J 1 base short, with 13 bases between.

This clonotype came up many times. The chain combines TRBV2 with TRBJ2-7, with 10 positions matching TRBD2. The V gene's germline CDR1 is SNHLY and CDR2 FYNNEI. J gave up 3 bases and V 6 bases, and 5 bases lay outside the gene matches. There are 14 residues in the CDR3. The CDR3 spells CASRASSGGYEQYF. CDR3 bases: TGTGCCAGCAGAGCTTCTAGCGGGGGCTACGAGCAGTACTTC.

V and J are TRBV12-3 or TRBV12-4 and TRBJ1-2, with D perhaps TRBD1 (5 bases). Between the trimmed V and J ends, which lost 3 bases and 7 bases, there was a span of 18 bases. The CDR3 covers 15 residues. The CDR3 spells CASSFNIGRGSGYTF. The CDR3 nucleotides are TGTGCCAGCAGTTTTAATATAGGGAGGGGCAGTGGCTACACCTTC.

This clonotype was observed many times. The V call is TRBV11-1, the J call TRBJ2-7; a possible D gene is TRBD2 (6 bases). The CDR3 is made up of 18 amino acids. Trimming removed 7 bases at V and 0 bases at J, with 25 bases between. From germline, CDR1 is SGHAT and CDR2 FQDESV (reference sequence). CDR3 sequence (DNA): TGTGCCAGCAATTCACTGAGGGGCCGGGACTTCCCCTCCTACGAGCAGTACTTC. Protein product: CASNSLRGRDFPSYEQYF.

This clonotype was seen ten or more times. This chain joins TRBV29-1 and TRBJ1-1; D is ambiguous. The V end was cut by 6 bases, the J end by 1 base, with 9 bases between. Looked up from germline, CDR1 is SQVTM and CDR2 is ANQGSEA. This CDR3 contains 12 residues. CDR3 in amino acids: CSVKQRNTEAFF. The CDR3 nucleotides are TGCAGCGTCAAACAGAGGAACACTGAAGCTTTCTTT.

Many counts were recorded for this clonotype. V gene TRBV11-2 combines with J gene TRBJ2-5; a possible D gene is TRBD2 (6 bases). Germline lookup yields CDR1 SGHAT and CDR2 FQNNGV. The CDR3 covers 19 residues. Trimming stripped 5 bases from V and 5 bases from J, with 30 bases between. The CDR3 reads CASSHLRFLREGSGETQYF. The CDR3 DNA sequence: TGTGCCAGCAGCCACCTCCGATTTTTGCGGGAAGGAAGTGGGGAGACCCAGTACTTC.

The V and J genes are TRBV10-3 and TRBJ2-7, with D possibly TRBD1 on 6 matching bases. V lost 0 bases to trimming and J lost 5 bases, with 17 bases between them. The CDR3 is 16 residues long. From germline, CDR1 is ENHRY and CDR2 SYGVKD. The CDR3 here is CAISESVGAIRHEQYF. The CDR3 bases are TGTGCCATCAGTGAGTCGGTGGGGGCTATTCGCCACGAGCAGTACTTC.

This clonotype was counted ten times or more. This chain connects TRBV28 to TRBJ1-3; D remains unclear. Trimming pared 3 bases from V and 2 bases from J, leaving 8 bases between. The V gene's germline CDR1 is MDHEN and CDR2 SYDVKM. This CDR3 contains 14 residues. Here the CDR3 DNA reads TGTGCCAGCAGTTTGACCGGGGCTGGAAACACCATATATTTT. Protein: CASSLTGAGNTIYF.

At least ten counts were recorded for this clonotype. J is TRBJ1-2 and V is TRBV28; a possible D gene is TRBD1 (5 bases). Trimming removed 2 bases from V and 3 bases from J, with 10 bases in between. The length of the CDR3 is 14 residues. From germline, CDR1 is MDHEN and CDR2 SYDVKM. The CDR3 bases are TGTGCCAGCAGTTTACCTCGGGGGGACTATGGCTACACCTTC. It codes for CASSLPRGDYGYTF.